The sequence of this T cell receptor (beta chain) was determined in a study of CXCR3-negative and CXCR3-positive naive CD8 T cells. Germline values: CDR1 SQVTM, CDR2 ANQGSEA. The CDR3 loop spans 13 amino acids. The study made its TRB cDNA libraries by 5' RACE, adding UMI labels. TCRdb reprocessed the 5' RACE reads and reports one entry per CDR3 protein, with no DNA. This sample's clone table lists about 40,000 distinct CDR3 sequences. The chain joins TRBV29-1 to TRBJ2-1; the D call of TRBD1 rests on TCRdb alone, since no DNA is present to check it. What was sequenced was memory CD8+ T cells from blood. The TCR comes from a human donor in good health. Some clones in this sample may be carry-over from other donors' samples. The CDR3 is CSVETGGPAEQFF.